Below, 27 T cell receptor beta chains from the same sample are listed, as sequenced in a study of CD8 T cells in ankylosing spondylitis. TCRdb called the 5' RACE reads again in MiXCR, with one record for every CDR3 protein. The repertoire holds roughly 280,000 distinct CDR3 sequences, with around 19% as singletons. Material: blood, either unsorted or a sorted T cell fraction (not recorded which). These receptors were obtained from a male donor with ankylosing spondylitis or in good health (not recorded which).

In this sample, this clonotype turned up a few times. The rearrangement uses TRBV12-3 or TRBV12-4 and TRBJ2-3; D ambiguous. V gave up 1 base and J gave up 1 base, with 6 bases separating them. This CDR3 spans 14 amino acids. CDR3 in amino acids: CASSLESRTDTQYF. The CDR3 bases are TGTGCCAGCAGTTTAGAGTCGCGCACAGATACGCAGTATTTT.

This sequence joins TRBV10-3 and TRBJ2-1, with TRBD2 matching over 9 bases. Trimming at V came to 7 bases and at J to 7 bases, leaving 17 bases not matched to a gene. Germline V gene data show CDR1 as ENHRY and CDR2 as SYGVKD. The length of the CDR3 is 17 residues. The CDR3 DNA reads TGTGCCATCAAAGAGCGGGCTAGCGGGGCCTCCGAAAATGAGCAGTTCTTC. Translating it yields CAIKERASGASENEQFF.

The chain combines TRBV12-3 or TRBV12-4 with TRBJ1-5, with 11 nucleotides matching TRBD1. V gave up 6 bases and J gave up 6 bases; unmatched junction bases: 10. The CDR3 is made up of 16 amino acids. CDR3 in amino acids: CASSQRTGGRVQPQHF. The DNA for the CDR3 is TGTGCCAGCAGCCAAAGGACAGGGGGCCGCGTTCAGCCCCAGCATTTT.

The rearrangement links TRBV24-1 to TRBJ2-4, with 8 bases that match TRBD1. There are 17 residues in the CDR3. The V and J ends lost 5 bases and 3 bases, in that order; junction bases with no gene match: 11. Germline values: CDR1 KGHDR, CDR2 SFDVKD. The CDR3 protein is CATSARDRGIDKNIQYF. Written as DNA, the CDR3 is TGTGCCACCAGTGCCAGAGACAGGGGAATCGACAAAAACATTCAGTACTTC.

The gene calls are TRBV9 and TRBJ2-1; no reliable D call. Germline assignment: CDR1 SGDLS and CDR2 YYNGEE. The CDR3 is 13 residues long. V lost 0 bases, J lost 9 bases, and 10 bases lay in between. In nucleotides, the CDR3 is TGTGCCAGCAGCGTAGAAGGATTTGGTGAGCAGTTCTTC. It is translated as CASSVEGFGEQFF.

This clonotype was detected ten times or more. The CDR3 here is CASREHLLSEAFF. In DNA, the CDR3 is TGTGCCAGCAGAGAACACCTTCTGAGTGAAGCTTTCTTT. The V and J genes are TRBV4-2 and TRBJ1-1; D remains unclear. V lost 6 bases and J 7 bases, leaving 15 bases between the germline ends. In germline, CDR1 is LGHNA, CDR2 YNFKEQ. CDR3 length equals 13 residues.

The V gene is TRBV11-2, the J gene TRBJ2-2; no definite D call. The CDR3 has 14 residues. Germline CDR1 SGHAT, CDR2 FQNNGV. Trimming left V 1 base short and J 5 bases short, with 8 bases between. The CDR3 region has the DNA TGTGCCAGCAGCTTAGGGGTGGAGACCGGGGAGCTGTTTTTT. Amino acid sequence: CASSLGVETGELFF.

DNA of the CDR3: TGTGTCAGCAGCACGGGACAGTACGAGCAGTACGTC. This translates into CVSSTGQYEQYV. J is TRBJ2-7 and V is TRBV7-8, with 7 nucleotides matching TRBD1. Per germline, CDR1 SGHVS and CDR2 FQNEAQ. The CDR3 sequence is 12 residues long.

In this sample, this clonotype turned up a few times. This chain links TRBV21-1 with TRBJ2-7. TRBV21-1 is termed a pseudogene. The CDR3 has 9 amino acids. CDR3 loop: CAASYEQYV. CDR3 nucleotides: TGTGCCGCCTCCTACGAGCAGTACGTC.

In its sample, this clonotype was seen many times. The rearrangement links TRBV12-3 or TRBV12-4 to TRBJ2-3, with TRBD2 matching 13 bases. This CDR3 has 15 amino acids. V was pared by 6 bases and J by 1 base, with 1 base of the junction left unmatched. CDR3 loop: CASSGTSGGTDTQYF. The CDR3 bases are TGTGCCAGCAGCGGGACTAGCGGGGGCACAGATACGCAGTATTTT.

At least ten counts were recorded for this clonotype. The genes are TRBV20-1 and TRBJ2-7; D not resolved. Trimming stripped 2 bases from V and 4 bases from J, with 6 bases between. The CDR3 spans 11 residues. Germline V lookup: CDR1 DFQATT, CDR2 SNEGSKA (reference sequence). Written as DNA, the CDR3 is TGCAGTGCTAGATTAGGGTACGAGCAGTACGTC. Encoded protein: CSARLGYEQYV.

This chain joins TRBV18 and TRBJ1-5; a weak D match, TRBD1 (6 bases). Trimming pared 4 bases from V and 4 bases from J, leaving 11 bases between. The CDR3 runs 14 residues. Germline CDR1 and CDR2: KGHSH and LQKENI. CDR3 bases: TGTGCCAGCTCACGGGGGGGCGGTAATCAGCCCCAGCATTTT. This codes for CASSRGGGNQPQHF.

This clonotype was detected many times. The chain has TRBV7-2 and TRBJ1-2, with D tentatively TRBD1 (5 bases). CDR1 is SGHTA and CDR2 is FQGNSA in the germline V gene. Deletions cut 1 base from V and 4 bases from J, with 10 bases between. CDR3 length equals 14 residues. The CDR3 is CASSLGGGSYGYTF. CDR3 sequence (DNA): TGTGCCAGCAGCTTAGGTGGGGGGAGCTATGGCTACACCTTC.

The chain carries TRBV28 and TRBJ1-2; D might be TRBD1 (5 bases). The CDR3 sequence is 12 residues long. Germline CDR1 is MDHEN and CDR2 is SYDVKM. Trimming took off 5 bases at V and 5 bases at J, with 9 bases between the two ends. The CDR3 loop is CASSVGVYGYTF. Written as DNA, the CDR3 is TGTGCCAGCAGTGTAGGGGTGTATGGCTACACCTTC.

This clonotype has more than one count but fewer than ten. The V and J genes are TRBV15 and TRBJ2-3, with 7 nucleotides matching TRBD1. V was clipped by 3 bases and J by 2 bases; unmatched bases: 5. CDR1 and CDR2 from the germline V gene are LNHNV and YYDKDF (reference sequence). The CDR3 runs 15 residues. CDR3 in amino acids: CATSRNRGPTDTQYF. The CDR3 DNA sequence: TGTGCCACCAGCAGGAACAGGGGACCCACAGATACGCAGTATTTT.

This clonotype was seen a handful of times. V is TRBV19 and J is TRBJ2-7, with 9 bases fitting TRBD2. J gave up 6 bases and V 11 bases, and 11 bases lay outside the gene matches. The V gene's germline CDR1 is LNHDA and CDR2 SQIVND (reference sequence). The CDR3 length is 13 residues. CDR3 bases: TGTGCCGGTCAGGGTAGCGGGAGTCCCGAGCAGTACGTC. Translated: CAGQGSGSPEQYV.

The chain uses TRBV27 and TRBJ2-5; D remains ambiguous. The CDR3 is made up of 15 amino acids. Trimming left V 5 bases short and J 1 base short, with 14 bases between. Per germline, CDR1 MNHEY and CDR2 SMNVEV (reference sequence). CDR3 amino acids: CASSPTQAGQETQYF. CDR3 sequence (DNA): TGTGCCAGCAGTCCGACCCAGGCAGGCCAAGAGACCCAGTACTTC.

CDR3: CASRRTSGSSAGELFF. The CDR3 region has the DNA TGTGCCAGCAGGAGGACTAGCGGGAGTTCGGCCGGGGAGCTGTTTTTT. The chain employs TRBV12-3 or TRBV12-4 and TRBJ2-2, with 13 bases matching TRBD2. The CDR3 extends over 16 amino acids. V lost 6 bases, J lost 6 bases, and 7 bases stayed unmatched.

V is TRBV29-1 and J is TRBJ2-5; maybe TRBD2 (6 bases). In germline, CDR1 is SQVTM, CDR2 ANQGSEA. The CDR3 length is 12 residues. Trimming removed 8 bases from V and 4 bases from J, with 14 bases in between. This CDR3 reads CSSSGRGETQYF. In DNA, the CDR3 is TGCAGCTCCAGCGGGCGAGGAGAGACCCAGTACTTC. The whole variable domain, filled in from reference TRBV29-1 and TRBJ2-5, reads SAVISQKPSRDICQRGTSLTIQCQVDSQVTMMFWYRQQPGQSLTLIATANQGSEATYESGFVIDKFPISRPNLTFSTLTVSNMSPEDSSIYLCSSSGRGETQYFGPGTRLLVL.

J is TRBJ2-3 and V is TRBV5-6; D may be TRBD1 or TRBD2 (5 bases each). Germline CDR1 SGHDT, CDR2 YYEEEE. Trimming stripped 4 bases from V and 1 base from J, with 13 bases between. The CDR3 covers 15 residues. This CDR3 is CASSVPGPRTDTQYF. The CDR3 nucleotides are TGTGCCAGCAGCGTACCGGGACCCCGCACAGATACGCAGTATTTT.

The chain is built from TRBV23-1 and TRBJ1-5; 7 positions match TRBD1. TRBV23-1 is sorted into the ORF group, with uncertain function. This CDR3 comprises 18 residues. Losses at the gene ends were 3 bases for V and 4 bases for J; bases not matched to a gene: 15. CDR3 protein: CASSHLGHRGRGNQPQHF. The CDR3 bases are TGCGCCAGCAGTCACCTTGGACACAGGGGAAGGGGGAATCAGCCCCAGCATTTT.

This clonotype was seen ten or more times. CDR3 protein: CAIQSAPGAEAFF. The CDR3 DNA sequence: TGTGCCATCCAGAGCGCCCCCGGGGCTGAAGCTTTCTTT. The chain links TRBV10-3 to TRBJ1-1, with D unclear. The CDR3 is made up of 13 amino acids. Germline lookup yields CDR1 ENHRY and CDR2 SYGVKD. V lost 8 bases and J lost 6, with 16 bases in between.

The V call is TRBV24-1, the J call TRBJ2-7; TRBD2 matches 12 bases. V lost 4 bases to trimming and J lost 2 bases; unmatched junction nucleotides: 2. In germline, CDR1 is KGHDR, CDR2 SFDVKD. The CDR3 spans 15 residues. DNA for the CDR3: TGTGCCACCAGTGAACTAGCGGGAGGAACCTACGAGCAGTACGTC. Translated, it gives CATSELAGGTYEQYV.

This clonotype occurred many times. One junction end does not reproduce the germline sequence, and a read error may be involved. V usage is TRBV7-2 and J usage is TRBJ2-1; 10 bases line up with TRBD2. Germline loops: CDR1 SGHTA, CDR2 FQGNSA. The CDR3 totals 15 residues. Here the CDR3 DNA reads TGTGCCAGCAGGTTAGCGGGAGGTTCCTACAATGAGCAGTTCTTC. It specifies CASRLAGGSYNEQFF.

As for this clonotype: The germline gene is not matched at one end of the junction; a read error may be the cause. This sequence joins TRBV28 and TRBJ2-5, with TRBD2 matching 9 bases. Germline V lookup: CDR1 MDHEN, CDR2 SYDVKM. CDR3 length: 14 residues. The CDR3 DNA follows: TGTGCCAGCAGTTCACTAGCGGGCCAAGGGACCCAGTACTTC. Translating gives CASSSLAGQGTQYF.

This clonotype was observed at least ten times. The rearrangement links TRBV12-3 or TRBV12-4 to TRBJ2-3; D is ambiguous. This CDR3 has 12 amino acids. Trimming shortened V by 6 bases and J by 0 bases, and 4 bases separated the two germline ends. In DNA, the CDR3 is TGTGCCAGCAGACTTAGCACAGATACGCAGTATTTT. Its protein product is CASRLSTDTQYF.

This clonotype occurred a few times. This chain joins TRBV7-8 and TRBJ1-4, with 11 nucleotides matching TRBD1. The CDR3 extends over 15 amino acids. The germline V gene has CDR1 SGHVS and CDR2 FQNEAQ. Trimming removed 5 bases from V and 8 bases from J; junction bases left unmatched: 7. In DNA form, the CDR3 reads TGTGCCAGCAGCATAACGGACAGGGGGCTGGAAAAACTGTTTTTT. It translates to CASSITDRGLEKLFF.